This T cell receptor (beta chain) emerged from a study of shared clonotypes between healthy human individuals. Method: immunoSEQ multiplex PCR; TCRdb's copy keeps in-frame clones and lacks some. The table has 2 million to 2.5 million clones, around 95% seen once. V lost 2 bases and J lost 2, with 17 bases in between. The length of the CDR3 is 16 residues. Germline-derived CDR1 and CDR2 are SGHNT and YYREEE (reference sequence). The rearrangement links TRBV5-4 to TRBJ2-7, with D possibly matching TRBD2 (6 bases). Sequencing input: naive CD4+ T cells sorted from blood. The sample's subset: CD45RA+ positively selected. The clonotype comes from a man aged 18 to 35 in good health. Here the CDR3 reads CASSFDRGNTAYEQYF. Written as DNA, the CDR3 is TGTGCCAGCAGCTTCGATCGGGGGAATACGGCCTACGAGCAGTACTTC. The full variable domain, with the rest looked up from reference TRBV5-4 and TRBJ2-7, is ETGVTQSPTHLIKTRGQQVTLRCSSQSGHNTVSWYQQALGQGPQFIFQYYREEENGRGNFPPRFSGLQFPNYSSELNVNALELDDSALYLCASSFDRGNTAYEQYFGPGTRLTVT.